The 19 T cell receptor beta chains in this list originate from one sample, sequenced in a study of technical replicates of blood from four donors. Profiling relied on immunoSEQ multiplex PCR, and the TCRdb table lists in-frame clones only, not all of them. In the table there are about 88,000 clones, roughly 90% of which are singletons. The sample comprised T cells isolated from PBMCs. The receptors derive from a human donor in good health.

The chain is built from TRBV4-1 and TRBJ2-7; 8 bases fit TRBD1. Germline-derived CDR1 and CDR2 are MGHRA and YSYEKL. This CDR3 comprises 17 residues. V was clipped by 4 bases and J by 3 bases; unmatched bases: 14. The CDR3 DNA follows: TGCGCCAGCAGCCTCCCACTCGGGGCAGGGGGCCTCTACGAGCAGTACTTC. Its translation is CASSLPLGAGGLYEQYF.

This clone occurred a few times. The rearrangement joins TRBV19 to TRBJ2-3; D perhaps matches TRBD2 (6 bases). Between the trimmed V and J ends, which lost 9 bases and 6 bases, there was a span of 13 bases. The germline gives CDR1 LNHDA, CDR2 SQIVND (reference sequence). This CDR3 has 12 amino acids. The CDR3 nucleotides read TGTGCCAGCAAACCTGGGGGGGATACGCAGTATTTT. Protein sequence: CASKPGGDTQYF.

The V and J genes are TRBV6-6 and TRBJ2-7; D might be TRBD1 (7 bases). The germline V and J ends were trimmed by 9 bases and 6 bases, with 18 bases remaining between them. Per germline, CDR1 MNHNY and CDR2 SVGAGI (reference sequence). The CDR3 length is 13 residues. The DNA of the CDR3 is TGTGCCAGTAAACAGGGGACTGCTATCGAGCAGTACTTC. Residues: CASKQGTAIEQYF.

The V gene is TRBV2, the J gene TRBJ2-3, with D unclear. CDR3 size: 13 residues. Germline assignment: CDR1 SNHLY and CDR2 FYNNEI. With 5 bases removed from V and 3 bases from J, the gap between germline ends came to 9 bases. CDR3 amino acids: CASSLTWTDTQYF. In nucleotides, the CDR3 is TGTGCCAGCAGTCTAACTTGGACAGATACGCAGTATTTT.

The chain recombines TRBV9 with TRBJ1-5, with D unresolved. The CDR3 runs 14 residues. Germline CDR1 and CDR2: SGDLS and YYNGEE. V gave up 2 bases and J gave up 1 base, with 7 bases separating them. The CDR3 protein is CASSVEESNQPQHF. The CDR3 region has the DNA TGTGCCAGCAGCGTCGAGGAGAGCAATCAGCCCCAGCATTTT.

There are a few counts of this clone. In DNA, the CDR3 is TGTGCCAGCAGCCCCCAGGGACAGGGCGGTGGCTACACCTTC. Protein product: CASSPQGQGGGYTF. The rearrangement links TRBV6-5 to TRBJ1-2; 9 nucleotides agree with TRBD1. The CDR3 length is 14 residues. CDR1 and CDR2 (germline): MNHEY, SVGAGI. The J segment lost 7 bases and the V segment lost 6 bases, leaving 9 bases of the junction unmatched.

The chain employs TRBV5-6 and TRBJ2-1; 7 bases match TRBD2. The CDR3 runs 17 residues. Germline CDR1 is SGHDT and CDR2 is YYEEEE. Trimming removed 1 base from V and 2 bases from J; junction bases left unmatched: 9. CDR3 in DNA: TGTGCCAGCAGCTTGCGCGGGCTAGCGGACACCTACAATGAGCAGTTCTTC. Translation: CASSLRGLADTYNEQFF. Variable domain in full (rest from reference TRBV5-6 and TRBJ2-1): DAGVTQSPTHLIKTRGQQVTLRCSPKSGHDTVSWYQQALGQGPQFIFQYYEEEERQRGNFPDRFSGHQFPNYSSELNVNALLLGDSALYLCASSLRGLADTYNEQFFGPGTRLTVL.

This sequence joins TRBV19 and TRBJ1-5; the D gene is possibly TRBD1 (6 bases). The CDR3 totals 17 residues. V was trimmed by 7 bases and J by 3 bases, leaving 22 bases between them. The germline V gene has CDR1 LNHDA and CDR2 SQIVND (reference sequence). The CDR3 DNA follows: TGTGCCAGTACCTCGGACAGCAAGGTCCGGCTCAATCAGCCCCAGCATTTT. It is translated as CASTSDSKVRLNQPQHF.

The chain employs TRBV4-1 and TRBJ2-2; 8 nucleotides match TRBD1. V dropped 7 bases and J dropped 4; count of bases not matched to a gene: 14. CDR3 length: 17 amino acids. Germline CDR1 reads MGHRA; CDR2 reads YSYEKL. The CDR3 nucleotides read TGCGCCAGCAAAGAGACAGGGGCAGGGAGTGGCACCGGGGAGCTGTTTTTT. Translated: CASKETGAGSGTGELFF.

The chain recombines TRBV9 with TRBJ2-5; 9 bases align to TRBD2. Unmatched junction bases numbered 8, after V lost 1 base and J lost 7 bases. This CDR3 contains 15 residues. Germline-derived CDR1 and CDR2 are SGDLS and YYNGEE. CDR3 sequence reads: CASSVTAGGQGTQYF. CDR3 nucleotide sequence: TGTGCCAGCAGCGTAACTGCGGGGGGGCAGGGGACCCAGTACTTC.

The chain recombines TRBV10-2 with TRBJ1-2; a possible D gene is TRBD1 (6 bases). V was clipped by 3 bases and J by 8 bases, with 16 bases between them. Germline loops: CDR1 WSHSY, CDR2 SAAADI. There are 14 residues in the CDR3. The CDR3 spells CASSEWGGAGGYTF. DNA for the CDR3: TGCGCCAGCAGTGAATGGGGGGGCGCCGGGGGCTACACCTTC.

This chain joins TRBV7-9 and TRBJ2-3; the D gene is possibly TRBD1 (5 bases). V dropped 5 bases and J dropped 2 bases, with 14 bases sitting between them. Germline V gives CDR1 SEHNR, CDR2 FQNEAQ (reference sequence). The CDR3 has 15 residues. The CDR3 sequence is CASSGKGINTDTQYF. The CDR3 DNA is TGTGCCAGCAGCGGAAAGGGGATAAACACAGATACGCAGTATTTT.

The chain is built from TRBV6-6 and TRBJ2-7; TRBD1 aligns across 8 bases. This CDR3 is built from 13 residues. The V gene end was trimmed by 6 bases and the J gene end by 7 bases; junction bases not matched to a gene: 8. The germline CDR1 and CDR2 sequences are MNHNY and SVGAGI (reference sequence). The CDR3 region has the DNA TGTGCCAGCAGAGGACAGGGTCTAGGGGAGCAGTACTTC. This translates into CASRGQGLGEQYF.

V usage is TRBV6-5 and J usage is TRBJ2-7; weak D call: TRBD2 (5 bases). Germline V CDR1 and CDR2: MNHEY, SVGAGI. This CDR3 spans 14 amino acids. V was cut by 2 bases and J by 3 bases, with 11 bases left in between. The DNA for the CDR3 is TGTGCCAGCAGTTACGAGGGTAGCATCTACGAGCAGTACTTC. It codes for CASSYEGSIYEQYF.

The V call is TRBV5-1, the J call TRBJ1-3; a weak D match, TRBD1 (5 bases). V gave up 0 bases and J gave up 0 bases, with 10 bases separating them. The CDR3 has 16 amino acids. Germline loops: CDR1 SGHRS, CDR2 YFSETQ. The CDR3, as DNA: TGCGCCAGCAGCTTGGGACAGTTAAGCTCTGGAAACACCATATATTTT. Residues: CASSLGQLSSGNTIYF. The full variable domain, completed using reference TRBV5-1 and TRBJ1-3, is KAGVTQTPRYLIKTRGQQVTLSCSPISGHRSVSWYQQTPGQGLQFLFEYFSETQRNKGNFPGRFSGRQFSNSRSEMNVSTLELGDSALYLCASSLGQLSSGNTIYFGEGSWLTVV.

This chain joins TRBV7-9 and TRBJ2-3; TRBD2 matches at 13 bases. The germline gives CDR1 SEHNR, CDR2 FQNEAQ (reference sequence). The CDR3 has 16 residues. V was clipped by 5 bases and J by 1 base; unmatched bases: 3. CDR3 sequence reads: CASSTTSGGGTDTQYF. CDR3 DNA: TGTGCCAGCAGCACTACTAGCGGGGGGGGCACAGATACGCAGTATTTT.

The genes are TRBV6-5 and TRBJ1-2; 8 nucleotides agree with TRBD1. The V segment lost 8 bases and the J segment 2 bases; nucleotides outside the gene matches: 4. Germline lookup yields CDR1 MNHEY and CDR2 SVGAGI. The CDR3 sequence is 13 residues long. CDR3 loop: CASSRGRNYGYTF. For the CDR3, the DNA is TGTGCCAGCTCCAGGGGGCGGAACTATGGCTACACCTTC.

The chain links TRBV18 to TRBJ2-2; no reliable D call. Trimming removed 4 bases from V and 3 bases from J, with 15 bases in between. The CDR3 sequence is 16 residues long. Germline lookup yields CDR1 KGHSH and CDR2 LQKENI. The CDR3 bases are TGTGCCAGCTCACTATCGACACCGCCGCACACCGGGGAGCTGTTTTTT. It encodes CASSLSTPPHTGELFF.

The CDR3 reads CASSNDRVNSLLGPQHF. In nucleotides, the CDR3 is TGCGCCAGCAGTAACGACAGGGTGAACTCCCTTTTGGGGCCCCAGCATTTT. The gene calls are TRBV10-1 and TRBJ1-5; 7 positions match TRBD1. V lost 5 bases, J lost 9 bases, and 19 bases stayed unmatched. Germline V gene data show CDR1 as WNHNN and CDR2 as SYGVQD (reference sequence). This CDR3 region has 17 residues.